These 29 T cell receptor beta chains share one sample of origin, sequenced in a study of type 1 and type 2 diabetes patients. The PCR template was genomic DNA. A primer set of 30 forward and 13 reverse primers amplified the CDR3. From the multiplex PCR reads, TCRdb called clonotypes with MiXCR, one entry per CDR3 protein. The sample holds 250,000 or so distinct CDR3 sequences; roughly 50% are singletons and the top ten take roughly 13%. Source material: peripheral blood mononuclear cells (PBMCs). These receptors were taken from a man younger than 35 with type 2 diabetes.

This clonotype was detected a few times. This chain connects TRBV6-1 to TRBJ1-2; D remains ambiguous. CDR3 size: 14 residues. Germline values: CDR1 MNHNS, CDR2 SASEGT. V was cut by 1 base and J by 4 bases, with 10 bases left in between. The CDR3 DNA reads TGTGCCAGCAGTGAAGTGGGCCAGCCCTATGGCTACACCTTC. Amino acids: CASSEVGQPYGYTF.

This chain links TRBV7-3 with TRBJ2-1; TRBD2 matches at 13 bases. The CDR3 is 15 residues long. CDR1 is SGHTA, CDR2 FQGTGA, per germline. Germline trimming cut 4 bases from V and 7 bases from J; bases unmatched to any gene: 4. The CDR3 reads CASSSGLAGSNEQFF. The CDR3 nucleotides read TGTGCCAGCAGCTCGGGACTAGCGGGGAGTAATGAGCAGTTCTTC.

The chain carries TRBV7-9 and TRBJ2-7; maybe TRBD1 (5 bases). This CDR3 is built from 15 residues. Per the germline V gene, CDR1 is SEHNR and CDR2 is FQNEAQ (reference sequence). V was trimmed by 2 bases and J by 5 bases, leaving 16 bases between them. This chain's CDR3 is CASSLSVGRENEQYF. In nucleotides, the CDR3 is TGTGCCAGCAGCTTATCGGTTGGCAGGGAAAACGAGCAGTACTTC. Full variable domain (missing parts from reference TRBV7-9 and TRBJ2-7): DTGVSQNPRHKITKRGQNVTFRCDPISEHNRLYWYRQTLGQGPEFLTYFQNEAQLEKSRLLSDRFSAERPKGSFSTLEIQRTEQGDSAMYLCASSLSVGRENEQYFGPGTRLTVT.

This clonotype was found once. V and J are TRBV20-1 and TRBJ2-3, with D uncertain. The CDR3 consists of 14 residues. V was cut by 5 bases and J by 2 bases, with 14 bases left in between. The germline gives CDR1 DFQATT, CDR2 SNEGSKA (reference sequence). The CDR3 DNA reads TGCAGTGCTCTGACTCACCAGAACACAGATACGCAGTATTTT. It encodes CSALTHQNTDTQYF.

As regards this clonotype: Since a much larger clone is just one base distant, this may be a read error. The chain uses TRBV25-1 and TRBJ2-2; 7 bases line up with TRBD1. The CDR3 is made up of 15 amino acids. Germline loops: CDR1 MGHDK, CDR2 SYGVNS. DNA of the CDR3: TGTGCCAGCAGTGGGGGACAGCCGAACACCGTGGAGCTGTTTTTT. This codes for CASSGGQPNTVELFF.

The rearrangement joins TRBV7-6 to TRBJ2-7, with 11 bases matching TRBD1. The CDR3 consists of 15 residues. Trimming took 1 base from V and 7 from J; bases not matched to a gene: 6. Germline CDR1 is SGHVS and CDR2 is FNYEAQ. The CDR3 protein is CASSLGGQGAREQYF. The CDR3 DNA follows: TGTGCCAGCAGCTTAGGTGGACAGGGGGCAAGGGAGCAGTACTTC.

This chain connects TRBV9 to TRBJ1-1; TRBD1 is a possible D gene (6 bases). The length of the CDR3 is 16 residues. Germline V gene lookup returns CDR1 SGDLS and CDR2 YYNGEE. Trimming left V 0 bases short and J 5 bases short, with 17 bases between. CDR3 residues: CASSVGLGGLETEAFF. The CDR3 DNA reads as TGTGCCAGCAGCGTAGGATTGGGGGGGCTGGAAACTGAAGCTTTCTTT.

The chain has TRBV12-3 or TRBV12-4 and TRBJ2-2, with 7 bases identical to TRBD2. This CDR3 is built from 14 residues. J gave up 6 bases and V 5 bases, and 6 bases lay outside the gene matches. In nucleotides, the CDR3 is TGTGCCAGCAGTCCGCGACTAGCATCCGGGGAGCTGTTTTTT. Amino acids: CASSPRLASGELFF.

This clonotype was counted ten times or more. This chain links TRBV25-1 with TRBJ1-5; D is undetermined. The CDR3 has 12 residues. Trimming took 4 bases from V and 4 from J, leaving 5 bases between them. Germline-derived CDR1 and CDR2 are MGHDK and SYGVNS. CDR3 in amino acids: CASSAGNQPQHF. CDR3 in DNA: TGTGCCAGCAGTGCTGGTAATCAGCCCCAGCATTTT.

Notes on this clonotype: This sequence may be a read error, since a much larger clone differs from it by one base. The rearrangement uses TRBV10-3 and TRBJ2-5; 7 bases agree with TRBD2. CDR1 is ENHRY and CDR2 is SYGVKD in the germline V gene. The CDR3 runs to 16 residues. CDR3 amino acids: CAISESVLAVQGTQYF. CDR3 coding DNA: TGTGCCATCAGTGAGTCGGTGCTAGCGGTCCAAGGGACCCAGTACTTC.

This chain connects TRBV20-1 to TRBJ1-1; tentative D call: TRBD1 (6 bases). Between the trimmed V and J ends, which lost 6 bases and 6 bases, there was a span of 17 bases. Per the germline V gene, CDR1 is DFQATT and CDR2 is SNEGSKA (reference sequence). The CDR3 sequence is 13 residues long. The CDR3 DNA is TGCAGTGCAATTAAACAGGGTGGCTCTGAAGCTTTCTTT. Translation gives CSAIKQGGSEAFF.

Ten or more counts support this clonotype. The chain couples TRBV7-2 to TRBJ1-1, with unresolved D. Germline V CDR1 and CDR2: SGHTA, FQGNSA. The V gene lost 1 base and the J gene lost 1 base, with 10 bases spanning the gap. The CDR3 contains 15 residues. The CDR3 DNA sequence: TGTGCCAGCAGCTTAGAGCGGCGGGCGAACACTGAAGCTTTCTTT. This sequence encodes CASSLERRANTEAFF.

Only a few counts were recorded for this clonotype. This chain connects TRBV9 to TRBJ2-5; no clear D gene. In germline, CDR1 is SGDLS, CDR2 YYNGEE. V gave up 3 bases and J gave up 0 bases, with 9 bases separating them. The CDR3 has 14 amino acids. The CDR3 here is CASSALGYQETQYF. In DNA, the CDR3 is TGTGCCAGCAGCGCATTGGGGTACCAAGAGACCCAGTACTTC.

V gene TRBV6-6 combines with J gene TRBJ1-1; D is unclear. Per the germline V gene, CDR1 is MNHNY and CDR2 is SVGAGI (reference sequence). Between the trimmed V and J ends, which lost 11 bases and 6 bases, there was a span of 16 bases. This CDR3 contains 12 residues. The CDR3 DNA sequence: TGTGCCGGGAGGGAGTTTGGTGCTGAAGCTTTCTTT. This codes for CAGREFGAEAFF.

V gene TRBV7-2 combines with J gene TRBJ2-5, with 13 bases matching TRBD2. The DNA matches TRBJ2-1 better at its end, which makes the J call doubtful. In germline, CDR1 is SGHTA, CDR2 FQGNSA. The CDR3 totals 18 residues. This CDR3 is CASSLGLAGGVLYNEQFF. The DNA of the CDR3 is TGTGCCAGCAGCTTAGGACTAGCGGGAGGAGTCCTATACAATGAGCAGTTCTTC.

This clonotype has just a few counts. The CDR3 nucleotides read TGTGCCAGCAGTGAACAAGCGGGGGCTTACAATGAGCAGTTCTTC. Protein sequence: CASSEQAGAYNEQFF. The gene calls are TRBV2 and TRBJ2-1; 8 nucleotides align to TRBD2. CDR1 and CDR2 from the germline V gene are SNHLY and FYNNEI. V lost 2 bases and J lost 4; bases outside the gene matches: 4. The CDR3 sequence is 15 residues long.

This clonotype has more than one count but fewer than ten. The chain's CDR3 is CASSLLRGGGELFF. CDR3 sequence (DNA): TGTGCCAGCAGTTTATTAAGGGGGGGCGGGGAGCTGTTTTTT. V is TRBV28 and J is TRBJ2-2, with TRBD2 as a possible D gene (7 bases). V lost 1 base, J lost 7 bases, and 10 bases lay in between. Germline V lookup: CDR1 MDHEN, CDR2 SYDVKM. The CDR3 runs 14 residues.

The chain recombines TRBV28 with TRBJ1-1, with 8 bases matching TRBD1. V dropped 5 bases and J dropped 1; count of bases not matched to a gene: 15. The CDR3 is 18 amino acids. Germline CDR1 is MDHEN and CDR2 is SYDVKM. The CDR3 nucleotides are TGTGCCAGCAGTACTAGGGGACAGGAGCTTGTTCGGAACACTGAAGCTTTCTTT. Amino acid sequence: CASSTRGQELVRNTEAFF.

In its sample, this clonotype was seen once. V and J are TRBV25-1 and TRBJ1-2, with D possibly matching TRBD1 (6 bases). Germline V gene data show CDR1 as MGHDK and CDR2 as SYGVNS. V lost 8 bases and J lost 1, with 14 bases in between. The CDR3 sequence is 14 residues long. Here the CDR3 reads CASYGTSLNYGYTF. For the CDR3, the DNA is TGTGCCAGCTATGGGACATCTCTTAACTATGGCTACACCTTC.

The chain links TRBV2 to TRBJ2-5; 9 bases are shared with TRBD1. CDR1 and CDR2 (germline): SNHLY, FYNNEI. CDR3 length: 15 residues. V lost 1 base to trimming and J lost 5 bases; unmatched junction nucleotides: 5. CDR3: CASSEGNRGQETQYF. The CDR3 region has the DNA TGTGCCAGCAGTGAAGGAAACAGGGGGCAGGAGACCCAGTACTTC.

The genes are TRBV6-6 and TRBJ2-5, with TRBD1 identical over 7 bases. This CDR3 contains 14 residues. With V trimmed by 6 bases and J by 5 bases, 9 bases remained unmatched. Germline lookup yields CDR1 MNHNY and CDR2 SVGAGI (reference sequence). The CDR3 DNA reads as TGTGCCAGCAGACAGGGGCCCCGGTGGGAGACCCAGTACTTC. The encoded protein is CASRQGPRWETQYF.

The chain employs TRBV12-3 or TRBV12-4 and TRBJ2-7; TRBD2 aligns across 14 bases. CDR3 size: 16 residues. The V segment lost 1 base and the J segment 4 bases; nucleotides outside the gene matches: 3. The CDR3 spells CASSLGRLAGGYEQYF. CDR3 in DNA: TGTGCCAGCAGTTTAGGGCGACTAGCGGGAGGGTACGAGCAGTACTTC.

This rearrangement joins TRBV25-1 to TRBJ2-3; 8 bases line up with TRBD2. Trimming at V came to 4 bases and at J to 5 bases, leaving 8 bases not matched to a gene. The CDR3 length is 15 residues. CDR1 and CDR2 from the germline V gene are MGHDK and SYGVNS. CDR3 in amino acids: CASSVLAGNGDTQYF. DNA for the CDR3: TGTGCCAGCAGTGTCTTAGCGGGGAACGGAGATACGCAGTATTTT.

The CDR3 nucleotides are TGTGCCAGCAGTTCTAGTACGGGAGAGACCCAGTACTTC. This codes for CASSSSTGETQYF. The V and J genes are TRBV25-1 and TRBJ2-5; no clear D gene. Germline V gene data show CDR1 as MGHDK and CDR2 as SYGVNS. The CDR3 spans 13 residues. V lost 5 bases and J 4 bases, leaving 11 bases between the germline ends. Filled out from reference TRBV25-1 and TRBJ2-5, the complete variable domain reads EADIYQTPRYLVIGTGKKITLECSQTMGHDKMYWYQQDPGMELHLIHYSYGVNSTEKGDLSSESTVSRIRTEHFPLTLESARPSHTSQYLCASSSSTGETQYFGPGTRLLVL.

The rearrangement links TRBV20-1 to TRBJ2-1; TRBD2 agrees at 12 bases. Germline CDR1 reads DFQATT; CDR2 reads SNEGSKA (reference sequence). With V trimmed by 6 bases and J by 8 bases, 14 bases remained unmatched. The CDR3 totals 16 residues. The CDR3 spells CSAITLAGGPLDEQFF. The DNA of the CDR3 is TGCAGTGCCATAACACTAGCGGGAGGTCCCCTGGATGAGCAGTTCTTC.

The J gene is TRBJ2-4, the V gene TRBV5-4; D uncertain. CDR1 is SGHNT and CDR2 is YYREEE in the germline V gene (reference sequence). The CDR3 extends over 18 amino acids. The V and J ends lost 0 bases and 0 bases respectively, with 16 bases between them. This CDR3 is CASSLESVDGLAKNIQYF. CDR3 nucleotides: TGTGCCAGCAGCTTGGAGTCAGTGGACGGTTTAGCCAAAAACATTCAGTACTTC.

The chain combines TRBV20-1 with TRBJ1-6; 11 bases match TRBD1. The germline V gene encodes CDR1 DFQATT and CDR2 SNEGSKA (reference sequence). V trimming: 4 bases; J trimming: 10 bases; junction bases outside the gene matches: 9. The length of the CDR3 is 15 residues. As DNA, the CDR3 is TGCAGTGCTACTACGGGACAGGGGGGTTGGTCACCCCTCCACTTT. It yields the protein CSATTGQGGWSPLHF.

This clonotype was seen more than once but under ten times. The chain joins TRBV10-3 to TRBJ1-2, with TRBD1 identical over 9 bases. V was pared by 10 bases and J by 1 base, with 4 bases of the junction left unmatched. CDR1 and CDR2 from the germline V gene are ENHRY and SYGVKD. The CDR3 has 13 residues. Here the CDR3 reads CATWTGDNYGYTF. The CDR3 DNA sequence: TGTGCCACCTGGACAGGGGATAACTATGGCTACACCTTC.

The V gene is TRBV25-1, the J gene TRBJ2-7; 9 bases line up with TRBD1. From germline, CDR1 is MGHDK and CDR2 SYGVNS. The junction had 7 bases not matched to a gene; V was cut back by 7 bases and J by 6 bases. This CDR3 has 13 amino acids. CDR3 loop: CASTTGGRGEQYF. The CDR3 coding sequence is TGTGCCAGCACGACAGGGGGGAGAGGCGAGCAGTACTTC.